Below, 17 T cell receptor beta chains from the same sample are listed, as sequenced in a study of CD8 T cells in ankylosing spondylitis. The study, taken as a whole, reports: A motif in TCR beta, a set of eight highly homologous variants, appeared characteristic of ankylosing spondylitis blood.

Which antigens these TCRs recognize remains unknown. TCRdb analysed the 5' RACE reads with MiXCR anew, one entry per CDR3 protein. Of over 700,000 distinct CDR3 sequences in the sample, 15% to 20% were seen once. Material: blood, either unsorted or a sorted T cell fraction (not recorded which). The receptors shown here come from a male donor with ankylosing spondylitis.

The table lists this clonotype with a count of one. This rearrangement joins TRBV12-3 or TRBV12-4 to TRBJ2-3; the match to TRBD2 covers 11 bases. V shed 8 bases and J 2 bases; nucleotides not matched to a gene: 6. This CDR3 is built from 15 residues. DNA for the CDR3: TGTGCCAGCGACTTACTAGCGGGGGACACAGATACGCAGTATTTT. Translated: CASDLLAGDTDTQYF.

This clonotype turned up a few times. This rearrangement joins TRBV5-1 to TRBJ2-5; 10 bases line up with TRBD1. The ends lost 0 bases at V and 4 bases at J; junction bases unmatched: 6. Germline V gene data show CDR1 as SGHRS and CDR2 as YFSETQ. CDR3 length: 16 residues. The CDR3 DNA follows: TGCGCCAGCAGCTTGGAAGGGACAGGGGTGCCAGAGACCCAGTACTTC. Its protein product is CASSLEGTGVPETQYF.

At least ten counts were recorded for this clonotype. The CDR3 here is CASSLGAGGPYNEQFF. CDR3 DNA: TGTGCCAGCAGTTTAGGGGCGGGAGGGCCGTACAATGAGCAGTTCTTC. The chain combines TRBV12-3 or TRBV12-4 with TRBJ2-1; TRBD2 matches at 9 bases. The CDR3 covers 16 residues. V shed 1 base and J 4 bases; nucleotides not matched to a gene: 5.

This sequence joins TRBV12-3 or TRBV12-4 and TRBJ1-1; the D is unclear. V dropped 1 base and J dropped 4 bases, with 10 bases sitting between them. This CDR3 comprises 14 residues. CDR3: CASSLEFVGTEAFF. DNA of the CDR3: TGTGCCAGCAGTTTAGAGTTTGTGGGCACTGAAGCTTTCTTT.

This clonotype was observed a handful of times. The chain joins TRBV6-2 or TRBV6-3 to TRBJ2-5; 10 bases align to TRBD1. CDR1 and CDR2 from the germline V gene are MNHEY and SVGEGT. Trimming at V came to 0 bases and at J to 5 bases, leaving 6 bases not matched to a gene. The CDR3 loop spans 16 amino acids. Here the CDR3 reads CASSYSIDRGPETQYF. The CDR3 DNA reads as TGTGCCAGCAGTTACTCAATTGACAGGGGGCCTGAGACCCAGTACTTC.

The chain is built from TRBV5-6 and TRBJ2-2, with D uncertain. V shed 4 bases and J shed 3 bases, with 7 bases lying between them. CDR1 is SGHDT, CDR2 YYEEEE, per germline. This CDR3 has 13 amino acids. CDR3 sequence (DNA): TGTGCCAGCAGCCCGGCCTACACCGGGGAGCTGTTTTTT. It is translated as CASSPAYTGELFF.

This clonotype came up a few times. The chain recombines TRBV6-1 with TRBJ2-7, with TRBD2 matching over 8 bases. The trim removed 7 bases at V and 2 bases at J, leaving 10 bases unmatched. The CDR3 contains 15 residues. Germline CDR1 and CDR2: MNHNS and SASEGT. CDR3: CASTRNPGLAYEQYF. The CDR3 DNA reads as TGTGCCAGCACCAGGAATCCGGGACTAGCCTACGAGCAGTACTTC.

The genes are TRBV6-2 or TRBV6-3 and TRBJ2-7, with 9 bases aligning to TRBD2. Trimming at V came to 5 bases and at J to 2 bases, leaving 13 bases not matched to a gene. Looked up from germline, CDR1 is MNHEY and CDR2 is SVGEGT. The CDR3 contains 17 residues. The CDR3 loop is CASSDPLAGGEPYEQYF. In DNA form, the CDR3 reads TGTGCCAGCAGTGATCCACTAGCGGGCGGTGAACCCTACGAGCAGTACTTC.

This clonotype was recorded a few times. The chain has TRBV5-1 and TRBJ1-2, with D unclear. There are 13 residues in the CDR3. With 0 bases removed from V and 8 bases from J, the gap between germline ends came to 11 bases. Germline values: CDR1 SGHRS, CDR2 YFSETQ. In DNA, the CDR3 is TGCGCCAGCAGCTTGGTCCCGGGTGCCGGCTACACCTTC. Amino acid sequence: CASSLVPGAGYTF.

There are many counts of this clonotype. The V gene is TRBV12-3 or TRBV12-4, the J gene TRBJ1-2; no reliable D call. This CDR3 has 13 amino acids. V was trimmed by 2 bases and J by 4 bases, leaving 8 bases between them. The CDR3 is CASSLRSPYGYTF. DNA for the CDR3: TGTGCCAGCAGTTTAAGATCGCCCTATGGCTACACCTTC.

This clonotype was seen only a few times. The V and J genes are TRBV28 and TRBJ2-3; TRBD1 matches 8 bases. The CDR3 spans 17 residues. V was pared by 5 bases and J by 1 base, with 11 bases of the junction left unmatched. The germline gives CDR1 MDHEN, CDR2 SYDVKM. CDR3 amino acids: CASSPSPGQAGTDTQYF. CDR3 bases: TGTGCCAGCAGTCCGAGTCCGGGACAGGCAGGCACAGATACGCAGTATTTT.

This rearrangement joins TRBV10-3 to TRBJ1-2, with a possible D match to TRBD1 (5 bases). CDR1 and CDR2 (germline): ENHRY, SYGVKD. The CDR3 has 14 residues. V was shortened by 3 bases and J by 7 bases, with 15 bases between the two germline ends. CDR3 residues: CAISESRGGSGYTF. CDR3 coding DNA: TGTGCCATCAGTGAATCGCGTGGGGGGTCTGGCTACACCTTC.

This clonotype was counted many times. The J gene is TRBJ1-2, the V gene TRBV11-2; D remains ambiguous. Between the trimmed V and J ends, which lost 0 bases and 5 bases, there was a span of 19 bases. The CDR3 runs 17 residues. CDR1 is SGHAT and CDR2 is FQNNGV in the germline V gene. CDR3 bases: TGTGCCAGCAGCTTAGACCCAACAGCTACTAGCGCTTATGGCTACACCTTC. Translation: CASSLDPTATSAYGYTF. Based on the CDR3 plus reference TRBV11-2 and TRBJ1-2, the full variable domain is EAGVAQSPRYKIIEKRQSVAFWCNPISGHATLYWYQQILGQGPKLLIQFQNNGVVDDSQLPKDRFSAERLKGVDSTLKIQPAKLEDSAVYLCASSLDPTATSAYGYTFGSGTRLTVV.

This clonotype occurred once. V gene TRBV14 combines with J gene TRBJ2-3; TRBD2 aligns across 8 bases. This CDR3 region has 23 residues. With V trimmed by 5 bases and J by 3 bases, 31 bases remained unmatched. Germline V gene lookup returns CDR1 SGHDN and CDR2 FVKESK. CDR3 coding DNA: TGTGCCAGCAGCGTATTCAGGGCAACCCCACTAGCGGCGGGGGCTTCTAGGACAGATACGCAGTATTTT. Its translation: CASSVFRATPLAAGASRTDTQYF.

V and J are TRBV24-1 and TRBJ1-5, with 9 bases lining up with TRBD1. There are 16 residues in the CDR3. Trimming at V came to 5 bases and at J to 5 bases, leaving 9 bases not matched to a gene. The V gene's germline CDR1 is KGHDR and CDR2 SFDVKD. CDR3 amino acids: CATSGSTGGSDQPQHF. The CDR3, as DNA: TGTGCCACCAGTGGGTCCACAGGGGGCTCCGATCAGCCCCAGCATTTT.

J is TRBJ1-3 and V is TRBV6-1; TRBD1 is a possible D gene (5 bases). Looked up from germline, CDR1 is MNHNS and CDR2 is SASEGT. The CDR3 runs 14 residues. V was cut by 6 bases and J by 4 bases, with 13 bases left in between. The CDR3 DNA sequence: TGTGCCAGCAGGGCCTGGGGGATAGGAAACACCATATATTTT. It codes for CASRAWGIGNTIYF.

This clonotype occurred a few times. This chain joins TRBV25-1 and TRBJ1-1, with D unresolved. This CDR3 region has 15 residues. Trimming removed 2 bases from V and 1 base from J, with 11 bases in between. The V gene's germline CDR1 is MGHDK and CDR2 SYGVNS. The CDR3 loop reads CASSEIVLGNTEAFF. As DNA, the CDR3 is TGTGCCAGCAGTGAAATAGTCCTGGGGAACACTGAAGCTTTCTTT.